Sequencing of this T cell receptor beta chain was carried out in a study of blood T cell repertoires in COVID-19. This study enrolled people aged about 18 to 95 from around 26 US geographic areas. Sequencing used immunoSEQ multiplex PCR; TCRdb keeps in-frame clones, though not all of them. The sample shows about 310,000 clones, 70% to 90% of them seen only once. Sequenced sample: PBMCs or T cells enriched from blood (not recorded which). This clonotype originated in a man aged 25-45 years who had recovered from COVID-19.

CDR3 nucleotides: TGTGCCAGCAGCTTAGTAGGGGGTGGATCAGGTGAAGCTTTCTTT. Its translation is CASSLVGGGSGEAFF. The genes are TRBV11-2 and TRBJ1-1, with D possibly TRBD1 on 6 matching bases. Looked up from germline, CDR1 is SGHAT and CDR2 is FQNNGV. Trimming took off 1 base at V and 7 bases at J, with 16 bases between the two ends. The CDR3 sequence is 15 residues long.